This T cell receptor beta chain was sequenced for a study of CD8 T cells in ankylosing spondylitis listed by TCRdb under 2017. In terms of the full investigation: To find TCR variants linked to disease, the study profiled T cell receptor beta repertoires in ankylosing spondylitis patients and healthy donors. The full study cohort comprised about 25 ankylosing spondylitis patients and 85 to 120 healthy donors. Peripheral blood was sampled, and synovial fluid was also collected from ankylosing spondylitis patients.

This clonotype has at least ten counts. Its recognized antigen is unknown. Base quality data are lacking; no much larger clone is found one base away. Summary of the overall study and its limitations: Some motif variants had previously been reported in the synovial fluid and blood of reactive arthritis patients, which suggests shared mechanisms of disease initiation. A TCR beta motif made up of 7 to 9 highly homologous amino acid variants appeared to be characteristic of blood from ankylosing spondylitis patients. The disease-linked clones showed a CD8+ phenotype and occurred at relatively low frequencies in peripheral blood. The disease-linked clones were reported to be significantly enriched in matched synovial fluid samples from ankylosing spondylitis patients.

Sequencing relied on an Illumina HiSeq 2500. TCR beta libraries were prepared by quantitative 5'-RACE with molecular barcodes. The original methods were these. Disease-linked TCR variants were identified with a new computational method built on a probabilistic model of VDJ rearrangement. TCRdb trimmed the raw reads at Q25, called clones with MiXCR and kept productive beta chains. CDR3 protein sequences are deduplicated, and each keeps its most common genes and DNA. V and J calls and clone size were set by TCRdb, not the authors. The sample records 200,000 to 250,000 distinct CDR3 sequences, about 16% of which are singletons. Under 55% of the sample goes to the ten largest clones. The sequence came from a male donor with ankylosing spondylitis. The sequenced sample was blood, either unsorted or a sorted T cell fraction (not recorded which).

The CDR3 region has the sequence CSVETGKAYEQYF. DNA sequence: TGCAGCGTTGAAACGGGAAAAGCCTACGAGCAGTACTTC. The chain uses TRBV29-1 and TRBJ2-7; TRBD2 is a possible D gene, resting on 5 matching bases. Reading the germline V gene gives CDR1 SQVTM and CDR2 ANQGSEA. Inclusive of the bounding cysteine and phenylalanine, the CDR3 is 13 residues long. The read is trimmed to its CDR3 DNA, 39 bases read in frame from base 1. V loses 2 bases, J loses 2 bases, and the germline ends lie 10 bases apart.